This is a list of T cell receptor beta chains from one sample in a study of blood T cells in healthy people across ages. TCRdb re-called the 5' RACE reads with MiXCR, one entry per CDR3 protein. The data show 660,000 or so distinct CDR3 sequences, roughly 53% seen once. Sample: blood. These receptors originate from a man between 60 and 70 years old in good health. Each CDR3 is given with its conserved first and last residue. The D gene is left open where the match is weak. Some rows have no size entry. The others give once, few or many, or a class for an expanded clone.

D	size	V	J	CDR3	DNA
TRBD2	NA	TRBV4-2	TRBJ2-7	CASSQDFRGSREGSSYEQYF	TGTGCCAGCAGCCAAGATTTTCGAGGCTCGAGGGAGGGGAGCTCCTACGAGCAGTACTTC
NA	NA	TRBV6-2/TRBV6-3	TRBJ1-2	CASRMIPSYGYTF	TGTGCCAGCAGGATGATTCCCTCCTATGGCTACACCTTC
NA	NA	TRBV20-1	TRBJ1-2	CSAMARDYGYTF	TGCAGTGCGATGGCGAGAGACTATGGCTACACCTTC
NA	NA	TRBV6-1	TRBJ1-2	CASSGRIEGPYGYTF	TGTGCCAGCAGTGGCCGAATTGAGGGGCCTTATGGCTACACCTTC
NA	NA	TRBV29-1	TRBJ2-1	CSVEARYTGELFF	TGCAGCGTTGAAGCCCGTTACACCGGGGAGCTGTTCTTC
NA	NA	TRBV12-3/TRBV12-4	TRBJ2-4	CASSNYGNPTIQYF	TGTGCCAGCAGTAATTACGGGAACCCAACAATTCAGTACTTC
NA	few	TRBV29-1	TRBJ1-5	CSVGLGTPNQPQHF	TGCAGCGTTGGGCTGGGGACCCCCAATCAGCCCCAGCATTTT
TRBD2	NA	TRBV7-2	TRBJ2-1	CASSLQWGGISHNEQFF	TGTGCCAGCAGCTTACAGTGGGGGGGGATTAGCCACAATGAGCAGTTCTTC
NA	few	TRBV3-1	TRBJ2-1	CASSQDLPRSNEQFF	TGTGCCAGCAGCCAAGATCTTCCCAGATCAAATGAGCAGTTCTTC
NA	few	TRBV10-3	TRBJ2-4	CAISESRTEIAKNIQYF	TGTGCCATCAGTGAGTCCCGGACAGAGATAGCCAAAAACATTCAGTACTTC
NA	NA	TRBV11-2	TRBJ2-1	CTSSDVGGSIYNEQFF	TGTACCAGCAGCGACGTGGGCGGTTCGATATACAATGAGCAGTTCTTC
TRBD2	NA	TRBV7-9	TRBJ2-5	CASSYDLAGEETQYF	TGTGCCAGCAGCTACGACTTAGCGGGGGAAGAGACCCAGTACTTC
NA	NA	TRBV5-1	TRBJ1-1	CASSLQPSTDTVAFF	TGCGCCAGCAGCTTGCAGCCCTCGACGGACACTGTAGCTTTCTTT
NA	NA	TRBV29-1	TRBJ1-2	CSAQGFKNGYTF	TGCAGCGCACAGGGTTTTAAAAATGGCTACACCTTC
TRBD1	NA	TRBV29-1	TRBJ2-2	CSAGGDRGHSGELFF	TGCAGCGCTGGGGGGGACAGGGGGCATTCCGGGGAGCTGTTTTTT
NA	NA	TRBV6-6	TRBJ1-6	CASGRGTVDNSPLHF	TGCGCCAGCGGAAGGGGGACGGTTGATAATTCACCCCTCCACTTT
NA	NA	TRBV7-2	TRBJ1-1	CASSCAGGTEAFF	TGTGCCAGCAGCTGTGCTGGTGGGACTGAAGCTTTCTTT
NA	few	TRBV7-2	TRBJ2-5	CASSRGPTYQETQYF	TGTGCCAGCAGCCGTGGACCAACGTACCAAGAGACCCAGTACTTC
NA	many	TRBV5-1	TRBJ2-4	CASSLGQAQNIQYF	TGCGCCAGCAGCTTGGGACAGGCCCAAAACATTCAGTACTTC
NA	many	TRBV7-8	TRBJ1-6	CASSNARDSPLHF	TGTGCCAGCAGCAACGCCAGGGACTCACCCCTCCACTTT
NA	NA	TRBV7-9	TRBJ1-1	CASSLGGSPYMNTEAFF	TGTGCCAGCAGCTTAGGCGGCAGCCCGTATATGAACACTGAAGCTTTCTTT
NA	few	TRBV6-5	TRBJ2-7	CASGGGPYSYEQYF	TGTGCCAGCGGGGGGGGCCCTTATTCCTACGAGCAGTACTTC
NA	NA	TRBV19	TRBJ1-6	CASSIRENNSPLHF	TGTGCCAGTAGTATTCGGGAGAATAATTCACCCCTCCACTTT
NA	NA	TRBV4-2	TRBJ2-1	CASSQDWAGARNEQFF	TGTGCCAGCAGCCAAGATTGGGCGGGGGCGCGGAATGAGCAGTTCTTC
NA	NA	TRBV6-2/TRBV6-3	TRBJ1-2	CASIGTAPYGYTF	TGTGCCAGCATTGGGACGGCGCCTTATGGCTACACCTTC
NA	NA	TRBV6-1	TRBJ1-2	CASGGKAGQNYGYTF	TGTGCCAGTGGGGGTAAGGCAGGACAGAACTATGGCTACACCTTC
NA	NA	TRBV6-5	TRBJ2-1	CASSLQLPSYNEQFF	TGTGCCAGCAGCCTGCAGTTGCCCTCCTACAATGAGCAGTTCTTC
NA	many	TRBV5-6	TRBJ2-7	CASSWIYEQYF	TGTGCCAGCAGCTGGATCTACGAGCAGTACTTC
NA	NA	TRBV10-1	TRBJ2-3	CASSESKLPTDTQYF	TGCGCCAGCAGTGAGTCGAAACTCCCCACAGATACGCAGTATTTT
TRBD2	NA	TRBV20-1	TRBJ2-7	CSATGTSGGNSNPYEQYF	TGCAGTGCCACCGGGACTAGCGGGGGGAACAGCAATCCCTACGAGCAGTACTTC
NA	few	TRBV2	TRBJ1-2	CASSAGEDYGYTF	TGTGCCAGCAGTGCAGGGGAGGACTATGGCTACACCTTC
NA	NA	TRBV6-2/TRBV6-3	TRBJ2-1	CASSYRGGEQFF	TGTGCCAGCAGTTACCGAGGGGGTGAGCAGTTCTTC
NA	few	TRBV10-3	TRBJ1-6	CAISESRGMDNSPLHF	TGTGCCATCAGTGAGTCGAGGGGGATGGATAATTCACCCCTCCACTTT
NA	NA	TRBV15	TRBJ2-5	CATSRDIVETQYF	TGTGCCACCAGCAGAGACATAGTAGAGACCCAGTACTTC
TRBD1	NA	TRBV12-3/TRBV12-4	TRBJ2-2	CASSLGQRAGELFF	TGTGCCAGCAGTTTGGGACAGAGGGCCGGGGAGCTGTTTTTT
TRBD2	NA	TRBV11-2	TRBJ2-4	CASSLVRGGPGEQYF	TGTGCCAGCAGCTTAGTACGGGGGGGGCCGGGGGAGCAGTACTTC
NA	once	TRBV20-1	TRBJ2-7	CSARDSETAFYEQYF	TGCAGTGCTAGAGATTCGGAGACAGCCTTCTACGAGCAGTACTTC
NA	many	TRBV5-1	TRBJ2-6	CASSLGVSGANVLTF	TGCGCCAGCAGTCTTGGAGTCTCTGGGGCCAACGTCCTGACTTTC
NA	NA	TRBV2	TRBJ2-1	CASSRGTGSSYNEQFF	TGTGCCAGCAGTCGAGGCACTGGCAGCTCCTACAATGAGCAGTTCTTC
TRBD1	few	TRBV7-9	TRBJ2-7	CASSLDRGGYEQYF	TGTGCCAGCAGTCTAGACAGGGGAGGTTACGAGCAGTACTTC
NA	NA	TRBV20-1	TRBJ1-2	CSAEREGYTF	TGCAGTGCCGAAAGGGAGGGCTACACCTTC
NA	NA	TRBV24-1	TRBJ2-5	CATSDRDFQETQYF	TGTGCCACCAGTGATCGGGACTTCCAAGAGACCCAGTACTTC
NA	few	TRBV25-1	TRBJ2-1	CASSDGGGPYNEQFF	TGTGCCAGCAGTGACGGTGGGGGCCCCTACAATGAGCAGTTCTTC
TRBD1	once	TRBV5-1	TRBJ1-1	CASSLLDRGTVNTGAFF	TGCGCCAGCAGCTTGTTGGACAGGGGGACCGTGAACACTGGAGCTTTCTTT
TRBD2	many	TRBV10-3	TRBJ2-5	CAISAREGQETQYF	TGTGCCATCAGTGCAAGGGAGGGACAAGAGACCCAGTACTTC
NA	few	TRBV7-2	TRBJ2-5	CASSHDSGQETQYF	TGTGCCAGCAGCCACGACTCCGGACAGGAGACCCAGTACTTC
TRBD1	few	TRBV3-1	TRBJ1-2	CASSQLDRSYGYTF	TGTGCCAGCAGCCAACTGGACAGGAGCTATGGCTACACCTTC
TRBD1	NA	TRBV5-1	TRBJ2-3	CASSFNYGQGPTDTQYF	TGCGCCAGCAGCTTCAATTACGGACAGGGGCCCACAGATACGCAGTATTTT
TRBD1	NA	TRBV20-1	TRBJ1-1	CSARTSGQGVTEAFF	TGCAGTGCCCGGACCAGCGGACAGGGGGTCACTGAAGCTTTCTTT
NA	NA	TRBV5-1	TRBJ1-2	CASSLGDTTNYGYTF	TGCGCCAGCAGCTTGGGAGACACAACTAACTATGGCTACACCTTC
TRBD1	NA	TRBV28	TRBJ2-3	CASSFWDRSTDTQYF	TGTGCCAGCAGTTTTTGGGACAGAAGCACAGATACGCAGTATTTT
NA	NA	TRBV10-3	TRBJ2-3	CAISETRVSTDTQYF	TGTGCCATCAGTGAGACGAGGGTGAGCACAGATACGCAGTATTTT
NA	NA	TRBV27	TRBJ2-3	CASSLGASNADTQYF	TGTGCCAGCAGTTTGGGGGCCTCTAATGCGGATACGCAGTATTTT
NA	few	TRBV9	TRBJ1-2	CASSGDRHYGYTF	TGTGCCAGCAGCGGTGACAGACACTATGGCTACACCTTC